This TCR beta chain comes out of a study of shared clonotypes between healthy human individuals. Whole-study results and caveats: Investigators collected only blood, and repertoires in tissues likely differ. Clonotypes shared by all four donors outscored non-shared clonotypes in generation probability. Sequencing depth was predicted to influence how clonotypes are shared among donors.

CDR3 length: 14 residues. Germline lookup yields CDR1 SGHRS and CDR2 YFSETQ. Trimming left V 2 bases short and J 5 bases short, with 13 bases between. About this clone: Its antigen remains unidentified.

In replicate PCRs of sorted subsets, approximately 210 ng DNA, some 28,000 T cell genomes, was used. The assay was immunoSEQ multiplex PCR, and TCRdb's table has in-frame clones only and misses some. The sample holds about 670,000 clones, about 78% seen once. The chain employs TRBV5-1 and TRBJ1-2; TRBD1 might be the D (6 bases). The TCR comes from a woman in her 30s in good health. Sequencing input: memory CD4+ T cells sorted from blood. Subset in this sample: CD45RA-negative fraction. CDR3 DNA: TGCGCCAGCAGCTTAACAGGGCTCGAGTATGGCTACACCTTC. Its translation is CASSLTGLEYGYTF.